This T cell receptor (beta chain) stems from a study of T cell repertoires in cytomegalovirus infection. TCRdb reprocessed the reads via MiXCR and lists one record per CDR3 protein. The data contain roughly 180,000 distinct CDR3 sequences, 25% to 30% of them singletons. This clonotype was seen many times. What it binds is not known. Germline loops: CDR1 SGHVS, CDR2 FQNEAQ. The CDR3 has 15 amino acids. J lost 6 bases, V lost 4 bases, and 7 bases had no gene match. Study results and caveats: Within the response measured ex vivo, HLA-C-restricted CMV-specific TCR beta clonotypes were dominant. Summed frequency of public TCR beta families distinguished CMV carriers with the relevant HLA.

The J gene is TRBJ2-7, the V gene TRBV7-8; 12 bases are a match to TRBD1. The source is a human donor in good health (CMV status not recorded). Some clones in this sample may be carry-over from other donors' samples. The specimen sequenced was PBMCs. Here the CDR3 reads CASSSPGQGAFEQYF. CDR3 DNA: TGTGCCAGCAGCTCCCCGGGACAGGGGGCTTTCGAGCAGTACTTC.